The subject of this entry is one T cell receptor (beta chain). This clonotype was detected many times. Its antigen has not been determined. No much larger clone is present one base from it, and per-base qualities are unavailable. This entry belongs to a study of T-cell reconstitution after alpha-beta-depleted transplantation in children (dated by TCRdb to the mid-2010s). At the level of the whole study: The study quantitatively tracked T-cell immune reconstitution after TCRalphabeta/CD19-depleted allogeneic hematopoietic cell transplantation in children using TCR repertoire profiling.

The CDR3 starts with the cysteine, ends with the phenylalanine, and has 13 residues. Only the CDR3 region is kept as DNA, spanning 39 bases read in frame from base 1. Germline trimming: 4 bases from V, 4 bases from J; junction bases outside gene matches: 2. Reading the germline V gene (reference sequence) gives CDR1 DFQATT and CDR2 SNEGSKA. Library method: PCR. The instrument was an Illumina HiSeq 2500. TCR libraries were prepared with molecular barcoding, using unique molecular identifiers to normalize TCRbeta repertoire quantification. Clones were called with MiXCR by TCRdb after fastp trimmed the public reads at Q25, and only in-frame beta chains were retained. Rows are unified per CDR3 protein, each entry keeping the most common DNA and genes. Across this sample there are about 260,000 distinct CDR3 sequences, with approximately 8% seen only once. 6% to 7% of the sample is in the top ten clones.

Reading the label with the study, this specimen's treatment or condition is: allogeneic hematopoietic cell transplantation with graft depleted of TCRalphabeta T cells and CD19 B cells. TCRalphabeta/CD19-depleted allogeneic hematopoietic cell grafts were given to the transplant recipients, all of whom were children. Here is what the overall study found, with its caveats: Over subsequent months, a decline in hyperexpanded clone frequencies was noted, and after one year, T-cell counts and TCRbeta diversity were mostly ascribed to newly produced T cells. The high TCRbeta diversity at day 60 in some patients was ascribed to recipient T cells and intrathymic progenitors that had survived conditioning. About two months after transplant, the apparently early recovery of alphabetaT-cell counts reportedly depended on just several hundred clones that had expanded rapidly and came from non-depleted graft cells.

This sequence uses TRBV20-1 and TRBJ2-5; 11 middle bases align to TRBD2. The input for sequencing was PBMCs, mostly from graft donor cells, taken 180 days after TCRalphabeta/CD19-depleted stem cell transplant. This TCR came from a male patient between 10 and 17 years old who had a stem cell transplant for acute lymphoblastic leukemia, so the T cells may come from the graft donor. CDR3 reads: CSAKTSGAETQYF. The DNA is TGCAGTGCTAAGACTAGCGGGGCAGAGACCCAGTACTTC.